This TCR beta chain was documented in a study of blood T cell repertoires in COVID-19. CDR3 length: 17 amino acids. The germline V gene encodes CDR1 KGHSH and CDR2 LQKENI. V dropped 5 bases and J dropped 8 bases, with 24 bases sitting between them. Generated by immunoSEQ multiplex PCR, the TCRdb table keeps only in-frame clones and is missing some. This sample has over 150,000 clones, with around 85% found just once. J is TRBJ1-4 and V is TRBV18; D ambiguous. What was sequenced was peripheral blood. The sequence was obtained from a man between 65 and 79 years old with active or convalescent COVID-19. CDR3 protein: CASSWTVKGDEGEKLFF. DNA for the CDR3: TGTGCCAGCTCATGGACCGTGAAGGGAGATGAGGGAGAAAAACTGTTTTTT.